A selection of T cell receptor beta chains follows, all from one sample in a study of T cell clones after liver transplantation. The data were produced by immunoSEQ multiplex PCR, yet TCRdb's version contains in-frame clones alone and is incomplete. The profile shows approximately 26,000 clones, 69% of them singletons. The sample here was CD4+ T cells from blood, taken before liver transplant. These receptors were collected from a human donor who received a liver transplant. The CDR3 runs from the conserved cysteine through the conserved F or W. The D gene is left open where the match is weak. Clone size is given for some rows only: seen once, a few or many times, or a class if the clone is expanded.

v_call: TRBV9; d_call: -; clone_size: -; j_call: TRBJ2-3; cdr3_length: 13; cdr3_nt: TGTGCCAGCAGCGTAGCGGTACCGGATACGCAGTATTTT; cdr3_aa: CASSVAVPDTQYF
v_call: TRBV11-3; d_call: -; clone_size: -; j_call: TRBJ2-1; cdr3_length: 13; cdr3_nt: TGTGCCAGCAGCTCTGTGGGGGTCGGTGAGCAGTTCTTC; cdr3_aa: CASSSVGVGEQFF
v_call: TRBV19; d_call: -; clone_size: once; j_call: TRBJ1-3; cdr3_length: 17; cdr3_nt: TGTGCCAGTAACCAAGGACAGCCGACCTACTCTGGAAACACCATATATTTT; cdr3_aa: CASNQGQPTYSGNTIYF
v_call: TRBV2; d_call: -; clone_size: -; j_call: TRBJ2-7; cdr3_length: 11; cdr3_nt: TGTGCCAGCAGGGGTTACTACGAGCAGTACTTC; cdr3_aa: CASRGYYEQYF
v_call: TRBV9; d_call: TRBD2; clone_size: -; j_call: TRBJ2-3; cdr3_length: 16; cdr3_nt: TGTGCCAGCAGCGTCCTGCGGGAGGGCCGCACAGATACGCAGTATTTT; cdr3_aa: CASSVLREGRTDTQYF
v_call: TRBV5-1; d_call: -; clone_size: -; j_call: TRBJ2-3; cdr3_length: 16; cdr3_nt: TGCGCCAGCAGCTTGGGGCGCGGGGCCGGCACAGATACGCAGTATTTT; cdr3_aa: CASSLGRGAGTDTQYF
v_call: TRBV9; d_call: -; clone_size: -; j_call: TRBJ2-5; cdr3_length: 15; cdr3_nt: TGTGCCAGCAGCCCCCGAGTGTCTTACCAAGAGACCCAGTACTTC; cdr3_aa: CASSPRVSYQETQYF
v_call: TRBV5-1; d_call: -; clone_size: -; j_call: TRBJ1-6; cdr3_length: 17; cdr3_nt: TGCGCCAGCAGCTTGGACGATACAGGGAGGGGTGGTTCACCCCTCCACTTT; cdr3_aa: CASSLDDTGRGGSPLHF
v_call: TRBV6-5; d_call: TRBD2; clone_size: few; j_call: TRBJ2-1; cdr3_length: 13; cdr3_nt: TGTGCCAGCACCCCGGGGGGGATGGGTGAGCAGTTCTTC; cdr3_aa: CASTPGGMGEQFF
v_call: TRBV6-1; d_call: -; clone_size: few; j_call: TRBJ1-6; cdr3_length: 14; cdr3_nt: TGTGCCAGCAGTGAAGCAAGCAATAATTCACCCCTCCACTTT; cdr3_aa: CASSEASNNSPLHF
v_call: TRBV18; d_call: -; clone_size: -; j_call: TRBJ2-2; cdr3_length: 12; cdr3_nt: TGTGCCAGCTCCACCGACGCCGGGGAGCTGTTTTTT; cdr3_aa: CASSTDAGELFF
v_call: TRBV6-5; d_call: -; clone_size: -; j_call: TRBJ1-2; cdr3_length: 13; cdr3_nt: TGTGCCAGCAGAATCAACAGGGAGTCCGGCTACACCTTC; cdr3_aa: CASRINRESGYTF
v_call: TRBV19; d_call: -; clone_size: -; j_call: TRBJ1-1; cdr3_length: 16; cdr3_nt: TGTGCCAGTAGTAGATTTCAGGGGCCCGGGAACACTGAAGCTTTCTTT; cdr3_aa: CASSRFQGPGNTEAFF
v_call: TRBV5-1; d_call: TRBD2; clone_size: -; j_call: TRBJ2-3; cdr3_length: 17; cdr3_nt: TGCGCCAGCAGCTTGGGACTAGCGGGACCAAGCACAGATACGCAGTATTTT; cdr3_aa: CASSLGLAGPSTDTQYF
v_call: TRBV2; d_call: -; clone_size: -; j_call: TRBJ2-1; cdr3_length: 16; cdr3_nt: TGTGCCAGCAGTTTCTCCAGGGGCCAGACCTACAATGAGCAGTTCTTC; cdr3_aa: CASSFSRGQTYNEQFF
v_call: TRBV5-5; d_call: -; clone_size: -; j_call: TRBJ1-5; cdr3_length: 16; cdr3_nt: TGTGCCAGCAGCTTGGTGGCAGGGGCTAACAATCAGCCCCAGCATTTT; cdr3_aa: CASSLVAGANNQPQHF
v_call: TRBV5-1; d_call: -; clone_size: few; j_call: TRBJ2-5; cdr3_length: 14; cdr3_nt: TGCGCCAGCAGCTTAAAACAGTACCAAGAGACCCAGTACTTC; cdr3_aa: CASSLKQYQETQYF
v_call: TRBV28; d_call: TRBD2; clone_size: -; j_call: TRBJ2-3; cdr3_length: 24; cdr3_nt: TGTGCCAGCAGCCCGACCCCCACGAAGCCTAAGACTAGCGGGGGGTCAACTAGCACAGATACGCAGTATTTT; cdr3_aa: CASSPTPTKPKTSGGSTSTDTQYF
v_call: TRBV15; d_call: -; clone_size: -; j_call: TRBJ1-2; cdr3_length: 15; cdr3_nt: TGTGCCACCAGCAGAGATATAGGGGGGAGGTCTGGCTACACCTTC; cdr3_aa: CATSRDIGGRSGYTF
v_call: TRBV6-6; d_call: -; clone_size: few; j_call: TRBJ1-5; cdr3_length: 13; cdr3_nt: TGTGCCAGCAGAATACAGTACAATCAGCCCCAGCATTTT; cdr3_aa: CASRIQYNQPQHF
v_call: TRBV19; d_call: TRBD1; clone_size: -; j_call: TRBJ1-2; cdr3_length: 16; cdr3_nt: TGTGCCAGTAGAAGTTTCCGACAGGGGGTTCTTTATGGCTACACCTTC; cdr3_aa: CASRSFRQGVLYGYTF
v_call: TRBV7-2; d_call: TRBD2; clone_size: -; j_call: TRBJ2-1; cdr3_length: 15; cdr3_nt: TGTGCCAGCAGCCAGAGCGGGAGCTCCTACAATGAGCAGTTCTTC; cdr3_aa: CASSQSGSSYNEQFF
v_call: TRBV7-7; d_call: -; clone_size: -; j_call: TRBJ2-2; cdr3_length: 15; cdr3_nt: TGTGCTAGCAGTTCAACCGGGACGAACACCGGGGAGCTGTTTTTT; cdr3_aa: CASSSTGTNTGELFF
v_call: TRBV7-2; d_call: -; clone_size: -; j_call: TRBJ1-2; cdr3_length: 14; cdr3_nt: TGTGCCAGCAGCGTGTACAGGGTCGACGATGGCTACACCTTC; cdr3_aa: CASSVYRVDDGYTF
v_call: TRBV30; d_call: TRBD2; clone_size: once; j_call: TRBJ2-2; cdr3_length: 16; cdr3_nt: TGTGCGGCGGGGCTAGCGGGAGGGCCAAACACCGGGGAGCTGTTTTTT; cdr3_aa: CAAGLAGGPNTGELFF
v_call: TRBV7-9; d_call: -; clone_size: -; j_call: TRBJ1-1; cdr3_length: 12; cdr3_nt: TGTGCCAGCAGCTTTGGGTACACTGAAGCTTTCTTT; cdr3_aa: CASSFGYTEAFF
v_call: TRBV7-9; d_call: TRBD1; clone_size: -; j_call: TRBJ1-3; cdr3_length: 17; cdr3_nt: TGTGCCAGCAGCCCCCGACAGGGGACCCCCTCTGGAAACACCATATATTTT; cdr3_aa: CASSPRQGTPSGNTIYF
v_call: TRBV7-2; d_call: TRBD2; clone_size: -; j_call: TRBJ2-2; cdr3_length: 15; cdr3_nt: TGTGCCAGCAGCTTATTAGTCGGGGGGGCCGGGGAGCTGTTTTTT; cdr3_aa: CASSLLVGGAGELFF
v_call: TRBV11-2; d_call: TRBD2; clone_size: once; j_call: TRBJ2-7; cdr3_length: 14; cdr3_nt: TGTGCCAGCAGCGAAAACGGGGGGACCTACGAGCAGTACTTC; cdr3_aa: CASSENGGTYEQYF
v_call: TRBV19; d_call: -; clone_size: -; j_call: TRBJ2-2; cdr3_length: 15; cdr3_nt: TGTGCCAGTAGTATCCCTCCCGGGCGGGCCGGGGAGCTGTTTTTT; cdr3_aa: CASSIPPGRAGELFF
v_call: TRBV6-5; d_call: -; clone_size: -; j_call: TRBJ1-2; cdr3_length: 13; cdr3_nt: TGTGCCAGCCTAGTAGACACGACCTATGGCTACACCTTC; cdr3_aa: CASLVDTTYGYTF